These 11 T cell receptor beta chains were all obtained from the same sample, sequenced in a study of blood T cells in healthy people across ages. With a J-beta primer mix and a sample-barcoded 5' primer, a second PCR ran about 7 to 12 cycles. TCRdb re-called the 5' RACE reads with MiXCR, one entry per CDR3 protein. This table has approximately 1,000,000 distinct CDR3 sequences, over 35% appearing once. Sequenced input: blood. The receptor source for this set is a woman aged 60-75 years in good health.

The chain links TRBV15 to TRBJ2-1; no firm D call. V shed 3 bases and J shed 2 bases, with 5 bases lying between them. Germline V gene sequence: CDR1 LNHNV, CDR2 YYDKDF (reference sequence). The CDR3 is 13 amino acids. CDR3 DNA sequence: TGTGCCACCAGCAGGACACCCTACAATGAGCAGTTCTTC. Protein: CATSRTPYNEQFF.

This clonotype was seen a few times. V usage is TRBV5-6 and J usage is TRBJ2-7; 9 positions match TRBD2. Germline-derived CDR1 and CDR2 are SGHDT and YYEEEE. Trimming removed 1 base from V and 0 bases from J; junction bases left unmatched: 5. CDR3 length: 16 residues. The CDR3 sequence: CASSLPSGRFSYEQYF. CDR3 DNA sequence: TGTGCCAGCAGCTTGCCCAGCGGGAGGTTCTCCTACGAGCAGTACTTC.

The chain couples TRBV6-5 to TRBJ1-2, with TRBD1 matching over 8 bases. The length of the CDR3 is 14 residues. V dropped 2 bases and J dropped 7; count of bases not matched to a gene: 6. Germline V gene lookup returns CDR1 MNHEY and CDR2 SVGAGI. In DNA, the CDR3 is TGTGCCAGCAGTTACCTGGACAGGGATGGTGGCTACACCTTC. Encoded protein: CASSYLDRDGGYTF.

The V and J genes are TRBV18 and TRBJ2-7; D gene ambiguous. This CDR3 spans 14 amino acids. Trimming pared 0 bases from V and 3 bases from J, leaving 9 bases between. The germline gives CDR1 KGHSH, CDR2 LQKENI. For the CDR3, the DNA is TGTGCCAGCTCACCACCGTCCGGTATCTACGAGCAGTACTTC. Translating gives CASSPPSGIYEQYF.

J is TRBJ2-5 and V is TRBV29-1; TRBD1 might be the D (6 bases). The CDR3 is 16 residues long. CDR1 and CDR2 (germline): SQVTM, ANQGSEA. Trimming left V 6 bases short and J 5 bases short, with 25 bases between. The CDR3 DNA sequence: TGCAGCGTGAGAGGGGGTAGACTCCCAGGAAAGGAGACCCAGTACTTC. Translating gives CSVRGGRLPGKETQYF. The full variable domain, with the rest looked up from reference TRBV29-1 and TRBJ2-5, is SAVISQKPSRDICQRGTSLTIQCQVDSQVTMMFWYRQQPGQSLTLIATANQGSEATYESGFVIDKFPISRPNLTFSTLTVSNMSPEDSSIYLCSVRGGRLPGKETQYFGPGTRLLVL.

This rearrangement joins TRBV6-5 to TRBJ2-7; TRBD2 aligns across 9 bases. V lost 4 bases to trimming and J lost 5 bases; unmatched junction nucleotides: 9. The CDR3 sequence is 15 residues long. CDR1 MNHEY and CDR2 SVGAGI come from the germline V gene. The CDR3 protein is CASSSGTSIIHEQYF. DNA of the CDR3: TGTGCCAGCAGTTCCGGGACTAGCATAATCCACGAGCAGTACTTC.

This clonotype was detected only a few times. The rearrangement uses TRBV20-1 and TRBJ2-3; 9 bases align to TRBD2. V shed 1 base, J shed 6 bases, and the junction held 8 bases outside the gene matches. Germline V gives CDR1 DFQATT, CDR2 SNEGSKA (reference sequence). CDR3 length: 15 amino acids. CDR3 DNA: TGCAGTGCTAGAGTCGGTAGCGGGAGTGGGGATACGCAGTATTTT. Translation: CSARVGSGSGDTQYF.

CDR3 coding DNA: TGTGCCAGCAAACGGACAGGGTACACAGATACGCAGTATTTT. Translated: CASKRTGYTDTQYF. The chain recombines TRBV6-5 with TRBJ2-3; 8 bases fit TRBD1. CDR3 length: 14 amino acids. In germline, CDR1 is MNHEY, CDR2 SVGAGI. Germline trimming cut 7 bases from V and 2 bases from J; bases unmatched to any gene: 5.

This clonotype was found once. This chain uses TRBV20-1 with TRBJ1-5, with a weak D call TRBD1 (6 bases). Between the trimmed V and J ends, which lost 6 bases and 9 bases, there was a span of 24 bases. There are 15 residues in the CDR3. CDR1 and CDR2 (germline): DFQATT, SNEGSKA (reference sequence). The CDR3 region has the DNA TGCAGTGCGATGGCGACCAGGGGCCAGGGCGGGCCCCAGCATTTT. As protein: CSAMATRGQGGPQHF.

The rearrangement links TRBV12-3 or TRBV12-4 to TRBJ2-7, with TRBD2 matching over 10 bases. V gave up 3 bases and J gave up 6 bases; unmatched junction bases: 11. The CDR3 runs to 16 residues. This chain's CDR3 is CASSFGRGLAAVEQYF. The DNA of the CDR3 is TGTGCCAGCAGTTTTGGGAGAGGACTAGCGGCGGTCGAGCAGTACTTC.

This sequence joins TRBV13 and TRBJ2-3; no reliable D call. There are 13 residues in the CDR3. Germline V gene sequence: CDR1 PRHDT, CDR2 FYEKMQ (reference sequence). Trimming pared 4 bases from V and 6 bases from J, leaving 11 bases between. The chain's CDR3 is CASSSRLGDTQYF. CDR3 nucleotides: TGTGCCAGCAGCTCCCGCCTCGGGGATACGCAGTATTTT. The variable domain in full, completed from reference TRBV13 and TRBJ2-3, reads AAGVIQSPRHLIKEKRETATLKCYPIPRHDTVYWYQQGPGQDPQFLISFYEKMQSDKGSIPDRFSAQQFSDYHSELNMSSLELGDSALYFCASSSRLGDTQYFGPGTRLTVL.